This T cell receptor (beta chain) was captured in a study of blood T cell repertoires in COVID-19. Profiling relied on immunoSEQ multiplex PCR, and the TCRdb table lists in-frame clones only, not all of them. The sample yields about 240,000 clones, approximately 85% seen once. The J segment lost 1 base and the V segment lost 2 bases, leaving 1 base of the junction unmatched. The CDR3 length is 15 residues. From germline, CDR1 is SGHRS and CDR2 YFSETQ. The specimen was peripheral blood. The chain combines TRBV5-1 with TRBJ2-2; 8 nucleotides line up with TRBD1. This clonotype was sampled from a man aged 45-65 years with COVID-19, enrolled during active disease. DNA for the CDR3: TGCGCCAGCAGCTTACAGGGGGTGAACACCGGGGAGCTGTTTTTT. This sequence encodes CASSLQGVNTGELFF.